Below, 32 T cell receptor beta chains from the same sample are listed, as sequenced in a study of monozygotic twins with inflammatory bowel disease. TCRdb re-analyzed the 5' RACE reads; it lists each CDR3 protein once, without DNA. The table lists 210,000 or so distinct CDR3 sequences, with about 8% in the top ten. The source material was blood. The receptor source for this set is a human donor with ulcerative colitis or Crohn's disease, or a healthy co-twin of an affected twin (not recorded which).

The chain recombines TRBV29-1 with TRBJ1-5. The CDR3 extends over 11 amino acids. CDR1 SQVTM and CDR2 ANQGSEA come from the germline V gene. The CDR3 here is CSAGENQPQHF.

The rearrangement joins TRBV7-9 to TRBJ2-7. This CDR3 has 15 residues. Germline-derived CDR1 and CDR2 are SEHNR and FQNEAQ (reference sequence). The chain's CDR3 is CASSLVEKPSYEQYF. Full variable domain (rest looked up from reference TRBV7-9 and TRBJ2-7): DTGVSQNPRHKITKRGQNVTFRCDPISEHNRLYWYRQTLGQGPEFLTYFQNEAQLEKSRLLSDRFSAERPKGSFSTLEIQRTEQGDSAMYLCASSLVEKPSYEQYFGPGTRLTVT.

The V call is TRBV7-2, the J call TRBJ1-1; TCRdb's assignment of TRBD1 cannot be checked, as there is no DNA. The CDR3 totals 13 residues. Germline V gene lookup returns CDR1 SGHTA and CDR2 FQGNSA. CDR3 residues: CASSPQGNTEAFF.

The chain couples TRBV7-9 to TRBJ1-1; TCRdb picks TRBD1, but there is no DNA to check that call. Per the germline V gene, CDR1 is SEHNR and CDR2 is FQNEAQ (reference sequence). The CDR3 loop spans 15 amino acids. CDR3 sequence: CASSSGSRSDTEAFF.

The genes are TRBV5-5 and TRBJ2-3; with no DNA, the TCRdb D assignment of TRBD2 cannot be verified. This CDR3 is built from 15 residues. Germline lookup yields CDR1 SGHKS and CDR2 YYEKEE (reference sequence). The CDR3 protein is CASSERGGLADTQYF.

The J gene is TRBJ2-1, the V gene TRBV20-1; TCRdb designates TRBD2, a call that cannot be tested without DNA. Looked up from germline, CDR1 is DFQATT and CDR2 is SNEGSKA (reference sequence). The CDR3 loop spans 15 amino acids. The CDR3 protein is CSAMPGLATYNEQFF.

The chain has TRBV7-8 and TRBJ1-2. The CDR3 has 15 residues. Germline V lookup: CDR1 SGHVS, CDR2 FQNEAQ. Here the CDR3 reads CASSLLTPANYGYTF.

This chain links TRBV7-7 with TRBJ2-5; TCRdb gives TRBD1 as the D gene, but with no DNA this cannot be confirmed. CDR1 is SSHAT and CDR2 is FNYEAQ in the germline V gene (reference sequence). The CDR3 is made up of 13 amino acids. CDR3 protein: CASSSGTPGTQYF.

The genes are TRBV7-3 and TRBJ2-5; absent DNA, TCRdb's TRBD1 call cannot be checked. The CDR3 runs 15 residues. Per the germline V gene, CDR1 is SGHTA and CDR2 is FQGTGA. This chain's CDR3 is CASSLVQGSRETQYF. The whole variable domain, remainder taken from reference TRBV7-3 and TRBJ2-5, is GAGVSQTPSNKVTEKGKYVELRCDPISGHTALYWYRQSLGQGPEFLIYFQGTGAADDSGLPNDRFFAVRPEGSVSTLKIQRTERGDSAVYLCASSLVQGSRETQYFGPGTRLLVL.

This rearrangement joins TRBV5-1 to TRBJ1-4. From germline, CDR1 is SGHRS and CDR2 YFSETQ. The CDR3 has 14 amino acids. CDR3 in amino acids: CASSSQEGDEKLFF.

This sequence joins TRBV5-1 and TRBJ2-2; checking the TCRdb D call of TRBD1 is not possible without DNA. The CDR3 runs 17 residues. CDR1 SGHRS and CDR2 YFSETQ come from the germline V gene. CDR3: CASSLMSDLRGTGELFF.

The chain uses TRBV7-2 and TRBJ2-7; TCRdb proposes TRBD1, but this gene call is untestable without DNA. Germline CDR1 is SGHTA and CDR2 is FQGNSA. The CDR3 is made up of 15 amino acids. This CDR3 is CASSLGGGSGREQYF.

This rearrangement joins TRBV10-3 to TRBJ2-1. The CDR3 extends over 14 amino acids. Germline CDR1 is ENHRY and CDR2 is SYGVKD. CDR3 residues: CAISAMSSYNEQFF.

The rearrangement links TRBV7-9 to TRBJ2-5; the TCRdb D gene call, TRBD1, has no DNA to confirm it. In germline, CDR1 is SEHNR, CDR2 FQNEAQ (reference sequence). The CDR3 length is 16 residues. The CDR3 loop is CASSLAIGGQQETQYF. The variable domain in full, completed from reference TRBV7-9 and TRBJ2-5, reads DTGVSQNPRHKITKRGQNVTFRCDPISEHNRLYWYRQTLGQGPEFLTYFQNEAQLEKSRLLSDRFSAERPKGSFSTLEIQRTEQGDSAMYLCASSLAIGGQQETQYFGPGTRLLVL.

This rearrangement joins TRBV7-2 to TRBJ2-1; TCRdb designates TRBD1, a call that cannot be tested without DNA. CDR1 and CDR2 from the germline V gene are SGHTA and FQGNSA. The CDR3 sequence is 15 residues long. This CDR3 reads CASIPPGHLPNEQFF.

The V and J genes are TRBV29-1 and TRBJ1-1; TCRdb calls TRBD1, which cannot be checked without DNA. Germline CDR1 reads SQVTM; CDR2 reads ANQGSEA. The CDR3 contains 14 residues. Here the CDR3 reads CSVVSGGQNTEAFF. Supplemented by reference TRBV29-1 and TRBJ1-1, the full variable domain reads SAVISQKPSRDICQRGTSLTIQCQVDSQVTMMFWYRQQPGQSLTLIATANQGSEATYESGFVIDKFPISRPNLTFSTLTVSNMSPEDSSIYLCSVVSGGQNTEAFFGQGTRLTVV.

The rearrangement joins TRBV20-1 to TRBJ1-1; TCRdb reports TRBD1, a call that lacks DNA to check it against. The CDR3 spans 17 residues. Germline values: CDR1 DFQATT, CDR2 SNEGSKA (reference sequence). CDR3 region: CSAPKGDRAPVNTEAFF.

CDR3 sequence reads: CASSLYGYEQYF. This rearrangement joins TRBV7-9 to TRBJ2-7. In germline, CDR1 is SEHNR, CDR2 FQNEAQ (reference sequence). This CDR3 is 12 amino acids long.

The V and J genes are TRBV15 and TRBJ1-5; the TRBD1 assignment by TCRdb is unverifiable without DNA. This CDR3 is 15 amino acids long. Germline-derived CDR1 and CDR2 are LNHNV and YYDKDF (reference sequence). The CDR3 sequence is CATSTWGQGYQPQHF.

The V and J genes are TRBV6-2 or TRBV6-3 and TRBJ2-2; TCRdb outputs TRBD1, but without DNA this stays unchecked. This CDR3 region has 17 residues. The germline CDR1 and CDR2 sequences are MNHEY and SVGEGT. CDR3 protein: CASSPLRLNVGAGELFF.

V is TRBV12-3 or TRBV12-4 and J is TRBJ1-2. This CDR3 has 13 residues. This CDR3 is CASKRPLTYGYTF.

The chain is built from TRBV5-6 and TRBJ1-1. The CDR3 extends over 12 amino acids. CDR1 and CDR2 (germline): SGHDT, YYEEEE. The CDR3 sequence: CASSLVEFNTFF.

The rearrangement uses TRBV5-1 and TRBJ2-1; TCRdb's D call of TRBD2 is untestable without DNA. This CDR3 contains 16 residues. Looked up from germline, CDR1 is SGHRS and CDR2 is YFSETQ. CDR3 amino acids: CASSIGTSGGAGEQFF.

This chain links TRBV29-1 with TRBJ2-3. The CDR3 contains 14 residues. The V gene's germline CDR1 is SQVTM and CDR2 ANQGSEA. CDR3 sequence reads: CSVEPIPGTDTQYF.

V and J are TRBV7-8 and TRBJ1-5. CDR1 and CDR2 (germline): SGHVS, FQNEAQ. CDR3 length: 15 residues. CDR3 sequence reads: CASSKTDLDNQPQHF. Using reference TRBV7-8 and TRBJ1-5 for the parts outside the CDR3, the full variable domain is GAGVSQSPRYKVAKRGQDVALRCDPISGHVSLFWYQQALGQGPEFLTYFQNEAQLDKSGLPSDRFFAERPEGSVSTLKIQRTQQEDSAVYLCASSKTDLDNQPQHFGDGTRLSIL.

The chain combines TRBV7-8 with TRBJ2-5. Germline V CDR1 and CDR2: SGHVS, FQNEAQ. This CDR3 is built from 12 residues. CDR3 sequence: CASSFYSETQYF. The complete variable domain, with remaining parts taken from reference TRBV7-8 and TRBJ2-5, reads GAGVSQSPRYKVAKRGQDVALRCDPISGHVSLFWYQQALGQGPEFLTYFQNEAQLDKSGLPSDRFFAERPEGSVSTLKIQRTQQEDSAVYLCASSFYSETQYFGPGTRLLVL.

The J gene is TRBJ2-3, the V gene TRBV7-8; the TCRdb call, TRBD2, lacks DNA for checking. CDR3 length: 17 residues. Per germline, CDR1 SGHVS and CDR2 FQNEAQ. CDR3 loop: CASSSKLAALSTDTQYF.

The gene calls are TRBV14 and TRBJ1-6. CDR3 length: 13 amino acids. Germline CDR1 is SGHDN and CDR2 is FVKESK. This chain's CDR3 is CASSQGPSSPLHF.

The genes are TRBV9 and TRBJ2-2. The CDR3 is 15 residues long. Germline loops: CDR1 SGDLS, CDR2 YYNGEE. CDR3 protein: CASSVSGANTGELFF.

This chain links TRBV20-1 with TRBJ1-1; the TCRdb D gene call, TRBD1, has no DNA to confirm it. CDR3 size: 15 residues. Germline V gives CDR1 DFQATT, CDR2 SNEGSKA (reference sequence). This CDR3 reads CSAGTLLGPNTEAFF.

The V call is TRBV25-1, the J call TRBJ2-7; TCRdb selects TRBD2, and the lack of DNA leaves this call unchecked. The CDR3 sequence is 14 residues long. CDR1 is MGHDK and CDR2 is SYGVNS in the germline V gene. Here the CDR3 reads CASTRLAAPFEQYF.

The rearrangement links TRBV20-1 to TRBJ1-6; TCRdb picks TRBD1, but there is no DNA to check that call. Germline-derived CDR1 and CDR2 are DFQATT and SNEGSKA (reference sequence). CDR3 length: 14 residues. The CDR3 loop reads CSARGGASNSPLHF.